The entry below gives a single T cell receptor beta chain sequence along with its context. Its antigen is currently unknown. The source of the sample is a study of T cell repertoires in cytomegalovirus infection. Study as a whole: CMV infection and matching HLA type were both indicated by public TCR beta signatures. Notes on the study in general: CMV carriers with the relevant HLA were identified by cumulative public TCR beta family frequency. It was HLA-C-restricted CMV-specific TCR beta clonotypes that dominated the response ex vivo.

Germline-derived CDR1 and CDR2 are SEHNR and FQNEAQ (reference sequence). V shed 5 bases and J 8 bases; nucleotides not matched to a gene: 9. The length of the CDR3 is 15 residues. MiXCR, applied by TCRdb to the reads, yields one record per CDR3 protein. The sample contains approximately 990,000 distinct CDR3 sequences, 30% to 40% of which appear only once. This receptor was identified in a human donor in good health (CMV status not recorded). Some clones in this sample may be carry-over from other donors' samples. The chain carries TRBV7-9 and TRBJ2-1; 10 nucleotides agree with TRBD2. The starting material was cultured CD8+ T cells from PBMCs, obtained from culture after CMV antigen stimulation. CDR3 in amino acids: CASSPGLATGHEQFF. CDR3 DNA sequence: TGTGCCAGCAGCCCGGGACTAGCGACCGGCCATGAGCAGTTCTTC.